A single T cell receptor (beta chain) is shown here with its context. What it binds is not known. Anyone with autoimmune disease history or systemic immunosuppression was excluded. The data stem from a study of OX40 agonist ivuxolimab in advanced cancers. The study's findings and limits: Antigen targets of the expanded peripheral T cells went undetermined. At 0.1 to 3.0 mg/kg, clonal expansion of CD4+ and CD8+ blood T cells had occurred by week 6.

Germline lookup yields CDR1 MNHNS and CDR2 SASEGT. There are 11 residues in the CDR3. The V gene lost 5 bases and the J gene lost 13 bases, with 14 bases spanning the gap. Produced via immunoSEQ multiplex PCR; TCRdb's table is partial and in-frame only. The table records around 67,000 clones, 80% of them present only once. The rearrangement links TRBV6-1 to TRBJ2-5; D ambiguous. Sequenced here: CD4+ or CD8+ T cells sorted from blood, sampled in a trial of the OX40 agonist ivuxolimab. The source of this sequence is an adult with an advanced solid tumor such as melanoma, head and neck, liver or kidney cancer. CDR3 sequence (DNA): TGTGCCAGCAGTCCCCCTGGCCCCCGGTACTTC. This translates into CASSPPGPRYF.